This TCR beta chain was observed in a study of OX40 agonist ivuxolimab in advanced cancers. Looking at the study overall: Dose-escalation cases comprised hepatocellular carcinoma, melanoma, renal cell or head and neck cancer. Partial responses were recorded for three patients, including one with hepatocellular carcinoma and two with cutaneous melanoma.

Germline V gives CDR1 SEHNR, CDR2 FQNEAQ (reference sequence). V was clipped by 1 base and J by 1 base, with 10 bases between them. The CDR3 has 15 amino acids. Sequenced by immunoSEQ multiplex PCR; TCRdb stores in-frame clones only, minus some. The sample lists about 100,000 clones; around 93% were seen once. The chain has TRBV7-9 and TRBJ2-5, with D hard to call. Sequencing was performed on CD4+ or CD8+ T cells sorted from blood, taken in a trial of the OX40 agonist ivuxolimab. The TCR was taken from an adult with an advanced solid tumor such as melanoma, head and neck, liver or kidney cancer. The CDR3 coding sequence is TGTGCCAGCAGCTTAGGGGTAGCCACCCAAGAGACCCAGTACTTC. Translating it yields CASSLGVATQETQYF.